This T cell receptor beta chain was captured in a study of cytomegalovirus exposure and HLA in healthy donors. Notes on the study in general: Analyzed later, association rates of TCRs varied across HLA loci, with DRB1 most and HLA-C fewest. In a later analysis, the majority of CMV-associated beta chains seemingly showed HLA restriction.

As for this clone: Its matching antigen is unknown.

PCR used 60 Vbeta primers and 13 Jbeta primers. Produced via immunoSEQ multiplex PCR; TCRdb's table is partial and in-frame only. The sample shows roughly 55,000 clones, and under 10% sits with its ten largest clones. Germline lookup yields CDR1 SGDLS and CDR2 YYNGEE. This CDR3 is 15 amino acids long. The V end was cut by 1 base, the J end by 6 bases, with 14 bases between. This chain connects TRBV9 to TRBJ2-1; D perhaps matches TRBD2 (6 bases). This receptor was identified in a man aged 50-59 years in good health and CMV-seropositive. Sequenced material: PBMCs. The CDR3 DNA sequence: TGTGCCAGCAGCGTATGGGGACTTGCCGCCAATGAGCAGTTCTTC. Residues: CASSVWGLAANEQFF.